This record covers a single T cell receptor beta chain. The antigen this receptor binds is unknown. No per-base quality is available; no much larger clone lies one base away. Receptor amplification or capture employed the immunoSEQ multiplex PCR assay. TCRdb stores this immuneACCESS table with in-frame sequences only. Part of the clones is absent; in the studies checked, under half of the shortfall reflects unresolved V genes, and no reason is known for the rest. The sample table lists about 79,000 clones, roughly 94% of them with a count of one. 0.2% to 0.3% of the sample belongs to the ten largest clones. The source of the sample is a study of technical replicates of blood from several donors (dated by TCRdb to between 2016 and 2019). The CDR3, from cysteine to phenylalanine, totals 15 residues. The read is trimmed to its CDR3 DNA, 45 bases read in frame from base 1. V loses 3 bases of germline sequence and J loses 2 bases, and the interval between the two ends is 10 bases. Based on the germline V gene, the CDR1 and CDR2 sequences are SGHNT and YENEEA.

The chain employs TRBV11-3 and TRBJ2-2; matching of 6 bases hints at TRBD2 as the D gene. The receptor's source is a human donor in good health. Sequencing input: T cells isolated from PBMCs. The CDR3 region: CASSLGGSNTGELFF. The DNA sequence is given as TGTGCCAGCAGCTTGGGAGGTAGCAACACCGGGGAGCTGTTTTTT. The CDR3 plus the reference TRBV11-3 and TRBJ2-2 genes for the other parts give the full variable domain: EAGVVQSPRYKIIEKKQPVAFWCNPISGHNTLYWYLQNLGQGPELLIRYENEEAVDDSQLPKDRFSAERLKGVDSTLKIQPAELGDSAVYLCASSLGGSNTGELFFGEGSRLTVL.